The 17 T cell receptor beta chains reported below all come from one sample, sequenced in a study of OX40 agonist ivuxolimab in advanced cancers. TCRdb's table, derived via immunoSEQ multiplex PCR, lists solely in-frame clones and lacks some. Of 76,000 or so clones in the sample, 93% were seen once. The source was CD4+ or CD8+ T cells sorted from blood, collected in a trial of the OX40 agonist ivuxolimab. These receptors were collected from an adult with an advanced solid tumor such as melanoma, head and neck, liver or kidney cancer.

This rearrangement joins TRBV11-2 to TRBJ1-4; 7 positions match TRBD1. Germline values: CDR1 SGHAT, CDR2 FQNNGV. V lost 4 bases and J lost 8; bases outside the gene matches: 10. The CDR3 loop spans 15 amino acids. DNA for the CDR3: TGTGCCAGCAGCTCCCTAACAGGGGATGGGGAAAAACTGTTTTTT. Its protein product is CASSSLTGDGEKLFF.

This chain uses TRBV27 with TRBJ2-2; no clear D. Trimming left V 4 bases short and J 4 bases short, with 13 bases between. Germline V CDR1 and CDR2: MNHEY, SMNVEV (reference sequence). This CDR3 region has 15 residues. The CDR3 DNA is TGTGCCAGCAGTTCCAGCCTCCTCGGCACCGGGGAGCTGTTTTTT. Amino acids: CASSSSLLGTGELFF.

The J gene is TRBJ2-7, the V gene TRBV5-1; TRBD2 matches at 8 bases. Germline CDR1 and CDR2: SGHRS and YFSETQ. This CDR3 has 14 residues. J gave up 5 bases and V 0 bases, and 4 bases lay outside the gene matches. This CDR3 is CASSLAPGGDEQYF. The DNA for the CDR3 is TGCGCCAGCAGCTTGGCCCCCGGGGGGGACGAGCAGTACTTC.

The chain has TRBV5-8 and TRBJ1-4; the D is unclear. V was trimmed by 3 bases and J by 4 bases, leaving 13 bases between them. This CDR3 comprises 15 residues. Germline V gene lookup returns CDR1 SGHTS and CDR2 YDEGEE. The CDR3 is CASSYTVGDNEKLFF. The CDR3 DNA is TGTGCCAGCAGCTATACAGTGGGTGATAATGAAAAACTGTTTTTT.

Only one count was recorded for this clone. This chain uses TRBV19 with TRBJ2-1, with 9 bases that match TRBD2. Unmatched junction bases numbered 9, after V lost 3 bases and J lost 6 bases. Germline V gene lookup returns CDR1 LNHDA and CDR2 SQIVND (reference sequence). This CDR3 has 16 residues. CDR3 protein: CASSIRSGGPTNEQFF. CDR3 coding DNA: TGTGCCAGTAGTATCCGCAGCGGGGGGCCAACCAATGAGCAGTTCTTC.

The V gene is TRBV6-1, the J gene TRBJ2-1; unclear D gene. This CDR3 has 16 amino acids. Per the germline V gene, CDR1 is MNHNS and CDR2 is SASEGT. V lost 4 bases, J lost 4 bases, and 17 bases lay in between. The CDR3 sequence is CASSGVLSFTYNEQFF. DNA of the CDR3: TGTGCCAGCAGTGGGGTCCTTTCGTTTACGTACAATGAGCAGTTCTTC.

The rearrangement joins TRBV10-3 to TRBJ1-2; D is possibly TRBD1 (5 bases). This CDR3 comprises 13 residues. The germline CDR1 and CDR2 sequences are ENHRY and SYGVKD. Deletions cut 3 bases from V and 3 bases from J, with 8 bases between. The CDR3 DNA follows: TGTGCCATCAGTGATGGCAGGGACTATGGCTACACCTTC. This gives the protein CAISDGRDYGYTF.

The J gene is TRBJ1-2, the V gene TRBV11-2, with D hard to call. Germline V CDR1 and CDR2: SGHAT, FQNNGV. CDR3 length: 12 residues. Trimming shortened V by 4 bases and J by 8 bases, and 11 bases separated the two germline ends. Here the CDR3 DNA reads TGTGCCAGCAGCTACCAAAGTTACGGCTACACCTTC. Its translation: CASSYQSYGYTF.

CDR3 in DNA: TGTGCCAGCAGTTTGCTACAGCAAAGAAAAAACATTCAGTACTTC. It translates to CASSLLQQRKNIQYF. The chain is built from TRBV21-1 and TRBJ2-4; no DNA check was done on the table's D call, TRBD1. TRBV21-1 counts as a pseudogene. The CDR3 runs to 15 residues.

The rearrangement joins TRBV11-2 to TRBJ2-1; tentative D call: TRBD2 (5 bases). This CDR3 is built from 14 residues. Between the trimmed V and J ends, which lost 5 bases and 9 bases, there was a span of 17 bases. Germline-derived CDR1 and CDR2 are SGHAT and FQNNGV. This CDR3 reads CASSLYPGESEQFF. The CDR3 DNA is TGTGCCAGCAGCCTATACCCTGGGGAGAGTGAGCAGTTCTTC.

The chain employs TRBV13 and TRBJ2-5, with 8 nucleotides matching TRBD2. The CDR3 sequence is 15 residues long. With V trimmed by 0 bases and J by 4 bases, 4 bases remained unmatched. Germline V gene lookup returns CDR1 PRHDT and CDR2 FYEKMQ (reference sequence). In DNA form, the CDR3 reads TGTGCCAGCAGCTTAGGCCTAGCGGGTGGAGAGACCCAGTACTTC. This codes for CASSLGLAGGETQYF.

The CDR3 bases are TGTGCCAGCTATGGTTATGCGGCCAAAAACATTCAGTACTTC. It translates to CASYGYAAKNIQYF. The chain recombines TRBV27 with TRBJ2-4; D call uncertain. From germline, CDR1 is MNHEY and CDR2 SMNVEV (reference sequence). V lost 8 bases, J lost 1 base, and 12 bases lay in between. This CDR3 has 14 amino acids.

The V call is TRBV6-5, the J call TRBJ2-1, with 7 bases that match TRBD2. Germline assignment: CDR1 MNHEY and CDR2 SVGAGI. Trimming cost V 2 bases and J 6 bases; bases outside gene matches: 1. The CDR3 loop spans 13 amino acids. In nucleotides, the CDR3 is TGTGCCAGCAGTTACGTAGCGGGCAATGAGCAGTTCTTC. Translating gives CASSYVAGNEQFF.

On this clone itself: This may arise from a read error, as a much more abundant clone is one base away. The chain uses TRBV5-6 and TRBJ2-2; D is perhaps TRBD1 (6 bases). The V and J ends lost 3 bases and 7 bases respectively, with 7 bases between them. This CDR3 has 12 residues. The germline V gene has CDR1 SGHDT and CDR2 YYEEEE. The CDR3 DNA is TGTGCCAGCAGCTCAGGGGACGGGGAGCTGTTTTTT. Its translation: CASSSGDGELFF.

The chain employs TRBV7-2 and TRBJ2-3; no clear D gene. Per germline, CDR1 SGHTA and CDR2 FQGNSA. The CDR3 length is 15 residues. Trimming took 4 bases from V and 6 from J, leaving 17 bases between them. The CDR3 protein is CASSSEEHRLDTQYF. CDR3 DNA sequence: TGTGCCAGCAGCTCCGAGGAGCACCGGCTGGATACGCAGTATTTT.

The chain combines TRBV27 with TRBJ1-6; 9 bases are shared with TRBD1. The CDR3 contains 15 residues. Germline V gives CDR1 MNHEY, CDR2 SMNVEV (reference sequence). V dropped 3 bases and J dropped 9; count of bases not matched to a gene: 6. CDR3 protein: CASSLGTGLSSPLHF. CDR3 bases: TGTGCCAGCAGTTTGGGGACAGGGCTGAGTTCACCCCTCCACTTT.

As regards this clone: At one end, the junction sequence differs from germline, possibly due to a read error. CDR3 amino acids: CASSLSPDRASTGELFF. In DNA, the CDR3 is TGTGCTAGCAGCTTATCCCCTGACAGAGCGAGCACCGGGGAGCTGTTTTTT. This chain uses TRBV7-7 with TRBJ2-2; a possible D gene is TRBD1 (5 bases). Germline CDR1 is SSHAT and CDR2 is FNYEAQ (reference sequence). There are 17 residues in the CDR3.